Each of the 22 T cell receptor beta chains below was sequenced from the same sample in a study of spatial heterogeneity in lung cancer. Study-wide findings and caveats: Mutation counts in tumors were tracked by counts of expanded intratumoral alpha and beta TCRs.

Documented time point: sample taken at primary tumor resection. No antigen is known for these receptors. TCRdb processed the 5' RACE reads anew with MiXCR; each CDR3 protein has one entry. This table holds about 9,500 distinct CDR3 sequences, around an eighth found once. This specimen was lung tumor tissue, taken at surgery. These receptors were collected from a male donor with early-stage non-small cell lung cancer.

By sample fraction, this clonotype is medium-sized. The library was designed around alpha chains, so this beta chain is a stray read whose abundance carries little weight. The chain links TRBV12-5 to TRBJ2-5; 9 nucleotides match TRBD1. The CDR3 has 15 amino acids. Germline loops: CDR1 LGHNT, CDR2 FRNRAP. With 5 bases clipped from V and 1 base from J, the junction kept 5 bases outside the gene matches. The CDR3 here is CASGDGTGLQETQYF. CDR3 coding DNA: TGTGCTAGTGGTGACGGGACAGGGCTCCAAGAGACCCAGTACTTC.

Of note for this clonotype: Because this beta chain is a stray read in a library intended to capture alpha chains, its abundance should not be given much weight. The chain joins TRBV5-6 to TRBJ2-3; possibly TRBD2 for D (5 bases). Germline CDR1 reads SGHDT; CDR2 reads YYEEEE. Trimming stripped 4 bases from V and 2 bases from J, with 14 bases between. The CDR3 is 15 residues long. The CDR3 region has the DNA TGTGCCAGCAGCGAACTAGGAGATTCCACAGATACGCAGTATTTT. This encodes CASSELGDSTDTQYF.

This clonotype was detected ten times or more. A library prepared for alpha chains yielded this beta chain as an off-target read; its size is of little meaning. Here the CDR3 reads CASSDTGAGRKETQYF. DNA of the CDR3: TGTGCCAGCAGTGATACCGGTGCCGGCCGTAAAGAGACCCAGTACTTC. The chain carries TRBV25-1 and TRBJ2-5; no firm D call. Germline CDR1 MGHDK, CDR2 SYGVNS. V gave up 3 bases and J gave up 3 bases, with 17 bases separating them. The length of the CDR3 is 16 residues.

Sample share makes this clonotype medium-sized. Within a library made for alpha chains, this beta chain is off target, and its count is uninformative. J is TRBJ1-2 and V is TRBV29-1, with TRBD1 matching 7 bases. CDR3 length: 14 residues. The ends lost 5 bases at V and 4 bases at J; junction bases unmatched: 10. Germline CDR1 is SQVTM and CDR2 is ANQGSEA. The CDR3 coding sequence is TGCAGCGTTCACCAGGGACAGAAGGGCTATGGCTACACCTTC. It codes for CSVHQGQKGYGYTF. The whole variable domain, remainder taken from reference TRBV29-1 and TRBJ1-2, is SAVISQKPSRDICQRGTSLTIQCQVDSQVTMMFWYRQQPGQSLTLIATANQGSEATYESGFVIDKFPISRPNLTFSTLTVSNMSPEDSSIYLCSVHQGQKGYGYTFGSGTRLTVV.

About this clonotype itself: This beta chain turned up in a library designed for alpha chains; as an off-target read, its abundance says little. V is TRBV11-2 and J is TRBJ2-6; D possibly corresponds to TRBD2 (5 bases). V was shortened by 1 base and J by 2 bases, with 6 bases between the two germline ends. The CDR3 is 15 amino acids. Germline assignment: CDR1 SGHAT and CDR2 FQNNGV. CDR3 protein: CASSLGGAGANVLTF. The CDR3 bases are TGTGCCAGCAGCTTAGGGGGAGCTGGGGCCAACGTCCTGACTTTC.

A word on this clonotype: As an off-target read in a library built for alpha chains, this beta chain has a frequency of little significance. V is TRBV10-3 and J is TRBJ2-2; D is unclear. The CDR3 contains 13 residues. Germline V gene lookup returns CDR1 ENHRY and CDR2 SYGVKD. The V gene lost 3 bases and the J gene lost 5 bases, with 7 bases spanning the gap. The CDR3 loop reads CAISETLTGELFF. Here the CDR3 DNA reads TGTGCCATCAGTGAAACCCTGACCGGGGAGCTGTTTTTT.

This clonotype was seen at least ten times. Within a library made for alpha chains, this beta chain is off target, and its count is uninformative. This chain joins TRBV6-6 and TRBJ2-3; D unclear. Germline V CDR1 and CDR2: MNHNY, SVGAGI (reference sequence). The germline V and J ends were trimmed by 9 bases and 4 bases, with 11 bases remaining between them. CDR3 size: 12 residues. CDR3 amino acids: CASRRNADTQYF. CDR3 coding DNA: TGTGCCAGTAGAAGGAACGCAGATACGCAGTATTTT.

This clonotype came up many times. Since it is a stray read in a library aimed at alpha chains, this beta chain has a size that is not meaningful. The rearrangement joins TRBV11-2 to TRBJ2-1; TRBD2 matches at 8 bases. Germline CDR1 reads SGHAT; CDR2 reads FQNNGV. This CDR3 has 15 residues. J was trimmed by 9 bases and V by 0 bases; bases with no gene match: 7. CDR3 residues: CASSLDHGLAGEQFF. CDR3 in DNA: TGTGCCAGCAGCTTAGATCACGGACTAGCCGGTGAGCAGTTCTTC.

This clonotype was recorded many times. The size of this beta chain means little, since it is a stray read in a library made for alpha chains. The chain uses TRBV6-2 or TRBV6-3 and TRBJ1-1; no definite D call. V was cut by 7 bases and J by 7 bases, with 13 bases left in between. CDR3 length: 12 amino acids. Germline CDR1 MNHEY, CDR2 SVGEGT. The DNA for the CDR3 is TGTGCCAGCACTGGGCCAGCGAGTGAAGCTTTCTTT. Its protein product is CASTGPASEAFF.

This clonotype came up many times. The size of this beta chain means little, since it is a stray read in a library made for alpha chains. The V and J genes are TRBV6-1 and TRBJ2-7, with 8 bases identical to TRBD1. Germline V gene data show CDR1 as MNHNS and CDR2 as SASEGT. Unmatched junction bases numbered 11, after V lost 8 bases and J lost 5 bases. This CDR3 contains 14 residues. The chain's CDR3 is CASLYTGGSNEQYF. CDR3 DNA sequence: TGTGCCAGCCTCTATACAGGGGGGTCCAACGAGCAGTACTTC.

This clonotype was detected many times. Since it is a stray read in a library aimed at alpha chains, this beta chain has a size that is not meaningful. The V and J genes are TRBV12-3 or TRBV12-4 and TRBJ2-5; 9 nucleotides match TRBD1. The CDR3 sequence is 15 residues long. V lost 6 bases to trimming and J lost 5 bases; unmatched junction nucleotides: 10. CDR3: CASSFSLGTGETQYF. The DNA for the CDR3 is TGTGCCAGCAGCTTCTCGCTTGGGACAGGGGAGACCCAGTACTTC.

This clonotype rates as medium-sized. Since it is a stray read in a library aimed at alpha chains, this beta chain has a size that is not meaningful. This chain's CDR3 is CSQRAASTDTQYF. The CDR3 coding sequence is TGCAGCCAAAGAGCGGCTAGCACAGATACGCAGTATTTT. The chain employs TRBV29-1 and TRBJ2-3, with D possibly being TRBD2 (5 bases). This CDR3 region has 13 residues. Germline values: CDR1 SQVTM, CDR2 ANQGSEA. Deletions cut 8 bases from V and 0 bases from J, with 12 bases between.

This clonotype has at least ten counts. This beta chain is off target for a library built for alpha chains, so its abundance means little. The chain carries TRBV18 and TRBJ2-1, with D perhaps TRBD2 (6 bases). The length of the CDR3 is 15 residues. Germline loops: CDR1 KGHSH, CDR2 LQKENI. Trimming stripped 3 bases from V and 5 bases from J, with 14 bases between. CDR3 sequence reads: CASSPESGWDNEQFF. The DNA for the CDR3 is TGTGCCAGCTCACCTGAGAGCGGGTGGGACAATGAGCAGTTCTTC.

In the case of this clonotype: This beta chain slipped into a library made for alpha chains as a stray read, so its size is not meaningful. This chain uses TRBV29-1 with TRBJ2-6, with 7 bases fitting TRBD2. The ends lost 4 bases at V and 0 bases at J; junction bases unmatched: 3. Germline CDR1 reads SQVTM; CDR2 reads ANQGSEA. This CDR3 region has 15 residues. CDR3 coding DNA: TGCAGCGTTGTTGGCGGGAGCTCTGGGGCCAACGTCCTGACTTTC. It specifies CSVVGGSSGANVLTF.

This clonotype has ten or more counts. Little can be read into the size of this beta chain, an off-target read in a library designed for alpha chains. V usage is TRBV27 and J usage is TRBJ1-2; D unclear. Trimming pared 2 bases from V and 4 bases from J, leaving 11 bases between. Germline values: CDR1 MNHEY, CDR2 SMNVEV (reference sequence). The CDR3 has 14 residues. CDR3 nucleotide sequence: TGTGCCAGCAGTTTACTCGAACCACCCTATGGCTACACCTTC. Protein sequence: CASSLLEPPYGYTF.

By sample fraction, this clonotype is medium-sized. As an off-target read in a library built for alpha chains, this beta chain has a frequency of little significance. The rearrangement links TRBV4-1 to TRBJ1-4, with 9 bases fitting TRBD1. The CDR3 sequence is 13 residues long. Germline loops: CDR1 MGHRA, CDR2 YSYEKL. V lost 4 bases to trimming and J lost 7 bases; unmatched junction nucleotides: 1. DNA for the CDR3: TGCGCCAGCAGCCCGGGACAGGGTGAAAAACTGTTTTTT. Residues: CASSPGQGEKLFF.

To note about this clonotype: A read error may account for a junction end that differs from germline. The library was built for alpha chains, so this beta chain is an off-target read and its size means little. The V gene is TRBV7-7, the J gene TRBJ2-3; a weak D match, TRBD1 (5 bases). The CDR3 extends over 13 amino acids. The germline gives CDR1 SSHAT, CDR2 FNYEAQ (reference sequence). The DNA for the CDR3 is TGTGCTAGCAGTTCCGACAGAGGAGATACGCAGTATTTT. Its translation: CASSSDRGDTQYF.

This clonotype has ten or more counts. This beta chain lies outside the target of a library built for alpha chains; its clone size means little. The rearrangement links TRBV12-3 or TRBV12-4 to TRBJ2-2; no clear D. V was cut by 3 bases and J by 6 bases, with 5 bases left in between. The CDR3 loop spans 12 amino acids. DNA of the CDR3: TGTGCCAGCAGTTTTAGTGCCGGGGAGCTGTTTTTT. Protein product: CASSFSAGELFF.

At least ten counts were recorded for this clonotype. This beta chain is a stray read from a library made for alpha chains; its abundance is not meaningful. The chain combines TRBV19 with TRBJ2-1, with 7 bases matching TRBD2. The CDR3 loop spans 23 amino acids. Trimming took 0 bases from V and 0 from J; bases not matched to a gene: 23. The V gene's germline CDR1 is LNHDA and CDR2 SQIVND (reference sequence). The CDR3 sequence is CASSIELLFSRERFPFSYNEQFF. CDR3 DNA: TGTGCCAGTAGTATAGAGCTCCTTTTCTCGCGGGAGAGATTCCCCTTCTCCTACAATGAGCAGTTCTTC.

This clonotype occurred many times. The size of this beta chain means little, since it is a stray read in a library made for alpha chains. V and J are TRBV13 and TRBJ2-4; tentative D call: TRBD1 (5 bases). The CDR3 consists of 17 residues. V was shortened by 2 bases and J by 6 bases, with 20 bases between the two germline ends. CDR1 is PRHDT and CDR2 is FYEKMQ in the germline V gene (reference sequence). In nucleotides, the CDR3 is TGTGCCAGCAGCTTAAAGGCTGTTTTGGGGCGCGGAAACATTCAGTACTTC. Translated: CASSLKAVLGRGNIQYF.

This clonotype showed up many times. In a library made to pick up alpha chains, this beta chain is a stray read with a size that means little. The rearrangement joins TRBV6-5 to TRBJ2-3, with D perhaps matching TRBD1 or TRBD2 (5 bases each). CDR3 length: 19 amino acids. The germline gives CDR1 MNHEY, CDR2 SVGAGI. V lost 0 bases and J 3 bases, leaving 22 bases between the germline ends. Here the CDR3 reads CASSYSRGPGPLGTDTQYF. The CDR3 DNA follows: TGTGCCAGCAGTTACTCGAGGGGTCCGGGACCGTTGGGAACAGATACGCAGTATTTT.

This clonotype is medium-sized. This beta chain is a stray sequence in a library constructed for alpha chains; its clone size is not meaningful. CDR3 sequence reads: CSVIFQGASSYEQYF. The CDR3 region has the DNA TGCAGCGTGATTTTTCAGGGGGCCTCCTCCTACGAGCAGTACTTC. V gene TRBV29-1 combines with J gene TRBJ2-7, with 8 bases matching TRBD1. The CDR3 is 15 amino acids. V gave up 6 bases and J gave up 0 bases; unmatched junction bases: 10. Germline CDR1 is SQVTM and CDR2 is ANQGSEA.